What follows is one T cell receptor beta chain and its context. These data come from a study of Ad26.COV2.S vaccination and SARS-CoV-2 variants. As for the study in general: Intramuscular Ad26.COV2.S doses were given once or twice, 56 days apart.

Sequencing was performed with immunoSEQ multiplex PCR; in TCRdb, only in-frame clones are kept and a portion is missing. The data contain roughly 410,000 clones, about four fifths of them singletons. Regarding treatment: some 20 received Ad26.COV2.S at low or high dose, single or two shots; a few received placebo; per-sample allocation not given. Repertoires come from day 63 after the first vaccine or placebo injection. Boston supplied an adult donor aged 18-55 years. CDR1 and CDR2 from the germline V gene are SGDLS and YYNGEE. V dropped 4 bases and J dropped 4 bases, with 18 bases sitting between them. The CDR3 loop spans 16 amino acids.

Sequencing was performed on peripheral blood, taken in a trial of Ad26.COV2.S vaccine versus placebo. This sequence was found in a person between 18 and 60 years old who received the Ad26.COV2.S COVID-19 vaccine or a placebo. The chain uses TRBV9 and TRBJ1-3; the D is unclear. The chain's CDR3 is CASSPQPRTKGNTIYF. The CDR3 coding sequence is TGTGCCAGCAGCCCCCAGCCGCGCACCAAGGGAAACACCATATATTTT.